Only a few counts were recorded for the clone carrying this T cell receptor beta chain. Its antigen remains unidentified. TCRdb reprocessed the reads via MiXCR and lists one record per CDR3 protein. The table has just over 450,000 distinct CDR3 sequences, roughly 46% seen once. The data were taken from a study of T cell repertoires in cytomegalovirus infection. About the research overall: Alongside well-studied HLA-B-restricted CMV epitopes, recently identified HLA-C-restricted CMV epitopes were also used. Through public TCR beta signatures, both CMV infection and matching HLA type were indicated.

This CDR3 is 15 amino acids long. Unmatched junction bases numbered 7, after V lost 7 bases and J lost 1 base. From germline, CDR1 is SGHTA and CDR2 FQGNSA. Study-wide results and limits: CMV carriers with the relevant HLA were identified by cumulative public TCR beta family frequency. The ex vivo response showed dominance by HLA-C-restricted CMV-specific TCR beta clonotypes.

V usage is TRBV7-2 and J usage is TRBJ2-5, with 9 positions matching TRBD1. This TCR derives from a human donor in good health (CMV status not recorded). Some clones in this sample may be carry-over from other donors' samples. The sequences come from cultured PBMCs, collected from culture after CMV antigen stimulation. The CDR3 reads CASTDRGMIQETQYF. CDR3 sequence (DNA): TGTGCCAGCACCGACAGGGGGATGATCCAAGAGACCCAGTACTTC.